This TCR beta chain is from a study of shared clonotypes between healthy human individuals. Looked up from germline, CDR1 is SEHNR and CDR2 is FQNEAQ (reference sequence). The CDR3 sequence is 15 residues long. Trimming at V came to 7 bases and at J to 4 bases, leaving 8 bases not matched to a gene. This clone has just one count. This table comes from immunoSEQ multiplex PCR, and its TCRdb copy is limited to in-frame clones, with some not included. The sample includes approximately 470,000 clones, almost 80% of them seen just once. Input material: PBMCs. This TCR was sampled from a woman in her forties in good health. Some clones in this sample may be carry-over from other donors' samples. The V and J genes are TRBV7-9 and TRBJ2-3, with 10 bases identical to TRBD2. This CDR3 reads CASTPGTSVADTQYF. The CDR3 DNA reads TGTGCCAGCACCCCTGGGACTAGCGTGGCAGATACGCAGTATTTT. Full variable domain (missing parts from reference TRBV7-9 and TRBJ2-3): DTGVSQNPRHKITKRGQNVTFRCDPISEHNRLYWYRQTLGQGPEFLTYFQNEAQLEKSRLLSDRFSAERPKGSFSTLEIQRTEQGDSAMYLCASTPGTSVADTQYFGPGTRLTVL.